Below, 25 T cell receptor beta chains from the same sample are listed, as sequenced in a study of blood T cell repertoires in COVID-19 (dated by TCRdb to the early 2020s). The library relied on the immunoSEQ multiplex PCR assay. TCRdb mirrors the immuneACCESS table, restricted to in-frame sequences. Some clones are absent from its copies; in checked studies, under half trace to an unresolved V gene, and the reason for the others is unknown. The sample has some 89,000 clones on record, roughly three quarters of them singletons. Around 10% of the sample is taken by the ten largest. The sequenced sample was peripheral blood. Receptor source: a man in his 70s with acute or convalescent COVID-19.

J is TRBJ2-3 and V is TRBV29-1; TRBD2 agrees at 12 bases. J was trimmed by 4 bases and V by 7 bases; bases with no gene match: 0. Per germline, CDR1 SQVTM and CDR2 ANQGSEA. This CDR3 has 12 residues. DNA of the CDR3: TGCAGCGCTAGCGGGGGGGCAGATACGCAGTATTTT. It translates to CSASGGADTQYF.

The CDR3 bases are TGCAGTGCCCGGGACAGCTATGGCTACACCTTC. Its protein product is CSARDSYGYTF. The rearrangement links TRBV20-1 to TRBJ1-2; 7 nucleotides line up with TRBD1. The CDR3 has 11 residues. The V segment lost 6 bases and the J segment 4 bases; nucleotides outside the gene matches: 2. Germline V gene sequence: CDR1 DFQATT, CDR2 SNEGSKA (reference sequence).

This clone was counted between two and nine times. This chain connects TRBV5-5 to TRBJ1-1; D is uncertain. This CDR3 has 14 residues. With 0 bases removed from V and 0 bases from J, the gap between germline ends came to 6 bases. CDR1 SGHKS and CDR2 YYEKEE come from the germline V gene (reference sequence). The CDR3 spells CASSLGHLNTEAFF. CDR3 sequence (DNA): TGTGCCAGCAGCTTGGGTCATCTGAACACTGAAGCTTTCTTT.

The chain links TRBV11-2 to TRBJ1-6, with D possibly TRBD1 on 5 matching bases. Deletions cut 0 bases from V and 10 bases from J, with 10 bases between. CDR1 and CDR2 (germline): SGHAT, FQNNGV. The CDR3 has 14 amino acids. CDR3 region: CASSLDGQRSPLHF. The CDR3 nucleotides read TGTGCCAGCAGCTTAGACGGACAACGATCACCCCTCCACTTT.

V usage is TRBV7-6 and J usage is TRBJ2-1, with unresolved D. The germline V and J ends were trimmed by 4 bases and 0 bases, with 4 bases remaining between them. Germline CDR1 is SGHVS and CDR2 is FNYEAQ. This CDR3 comprises 13 residues. Here the CDR3 DNA reads TGTGCCAGCAGCTCCCACTCCTACAATGAGCAGTTCTTC. It yields the protein CASSSHSYNEQFF.

The genes are TRBV20-1 and TRBJ1-6; TRBD1 matches at 7 bases. The CDR3 contains 15 residues. Germline-derived CDR1 and CDR2 are DFQATT and SNEGSKA (reference sequence). The junction had 7 bases not matched to a gene; V was cut back by 3 bases and J by 5 bases. The CDR3 coding sequence is TGCAGTGCTAGTGCGACAGGGTTGGATAATTCACCCCTCCACTTT. As protein: CSASATGLDNSPLHF.

This clone was picked up a small number of times. The chain combines TRBV6-4 with TRBJ1-6; D possibly corresponds to TRBD1 (5 bases). V lost 10 bases and J lost 14, with 21 bases in between. This CDR3 contains 13 residues. Germline V gives CDR1 MRHNA, CDR2 SNTAGT. CDR3 region: CATRETEWSTLHF. CDR3 DNA sequence: TGTGCCACCCGGGAGACAGAATGGTCGACCCTCCACTTT.

This chain uses TRBV11-2 with TRBJ2-1; the D is unclear. The CDR3 covers 12 residues. Trimming stripped 10 bases from V and 6 bases from J, with 13 bases between. From germline, CDR1 is SGHAT and CDR2 FQNNGV. The CDR3 bases are TGTGCCACTTCTGCAGAGGCCAATGAGCAGTTCTTC. As protein: CATSAEANEQFF.

In this sample, this clone turned up a few times. The gene calls are TRBV13 and TRBJ1-2; no clear D. The CDR3 contains 11 residues. V was trimmed by 1 base and J by 8 bases, leaving 5 bases between them. Germline V gene lookup returns CDR1 PRHDT and CDR2 FYEKMQ (reference sequence). The CDR3 DNA sequence: TGTGCCAGCAGCTTAGTACACGGCTACACCTTC. Translation: CASSLVHGYTF.

The chain carries TRBV2 and TRBJ1-5; TRBD1 is a possible D gene (5 bases). Looked up from germline, CDR1 is SNHLY and CDR2 is FYNNEI. CDR3 length equals 15 residues. V was pared by 6 bases and J by 10 bases, with 22 bases between. Written as DNA, the CDR3 is TGTGCCAGCAGAATGGACGGTGGGAGGGGTCGACCCCAGCATTTT. Amino acids: CASRMDGGRGRPQHF.

The CDR3 spells CATSRDRRVNTEAFF. CDR3 DNA sequence: TGTGCCACCAGCAGAGATCGACGGGTGAACACTGAAGCTTTCTTT. This chain connects TRBV15 to TRBJ1-1, with D hard to call. V was trimmed by 0 bases and J by 0 bases, leaving 8 bases between them. The germline CDR1 and CDR2 sequences are LNHNV and YYDKDF (reference sequence). The CDR3 totals 15 residues.

The chain employs TRBV19 and TRBJ2-2; TRBD2 aligns across 9 bases. V lost 4 bases, J lost 3 bases, and 9 bases stayed unmatched. CDR1 is LNHDA, CDR2 SQIVND, per germline (reference sequence). The CDR3 is 17 residues long. Here the CDR3 DNA reads TGTGCCAGTAGTACGCCGTCTAGCGGGGCCCACACCGGGGAGCTGTTTTTT. Its protein is CASSTPSSGAHTGELFF.

The chain joins TRBV20-1 to TRBJ2-3; D is unclear. Per germline, CDR1 DFQATT and CDR2 SNEGSKA (reference sequence). Trimming cost V 3 bases and J 2 bases, with 9 bases left between them. The CDR3 length is 13 residues. The CDR3 bases are TGCAGTGCTAGTATAAAATTCACAGATACGCAGTATTTT. This gives the protein CSASIKFTDTQYF.

This clone was found a few times. The V and J genes are TRBV15 and TRBJ1-6; D possibly corresponds to TRBD1 (5 bases). The CDR3 spans 18 residues. Germline values: CDR1 LNHNV, CDR2 YYDKDF (reference sequence). Trimming pared 0 bases from V and 8 bases from J, leaving 20 bases between. CDR3 sequence reads: CATSRDRIGKMTDSPLHF. In nucleotides, the CDR3 is TGTGCCACCAGCAGAGATCGAATAGGGAAAATGACAGATTCACCCCTCCACTTT.

This clone was observed once. The V call is TRBV2, the J call TRBJ2-5; 9 positions match TRBD2. Unmatched junction bases numbered 4, after V lost 7 bases and J lost 4 bases. This CDR3 is 13 amino acids long. Germline V gene data show CDR1 as SNHLY and CDR2 as FYNNEI. The CDR3 DNA reads TGTGCCAGCAAGCCTAGCGGGATAGAGACCCAGTACTTC. It codes for CASKPSGIETQYF.

V and J are TRBV4-2 and TRBJ1-1; 7 bases are shared with TRBD1. The CDR3 is 16 amino acids. Germline lookup yields CDR1 LGHNA and CDR2 YNFKEQ. V shed 1 base, J shed 8 bases, and the junction held 13 bases outside the gene matches. Written as DNA, the CDR3 is TGTGCCAGCAGCCAAGTTAACAGGGGCATTGAATCGGAAGCTTTCTTT. Encoded protein: CASSQVNRGIESEAFF.

The chain carries TRBV5-1 and TRBJ1-1; TRBD1 matches 7 bases. J lost 7 bases, V lost 4 bases, and 4 bases had no gene match. Germline values: CDR1 SGHRS, CDR2 YFSETQ. CDR3 length: 12 residues. The CDR3: CASSKTGFEAFF. CDR3 bases: TGCGCCAGCAGCAAGACAGGGTTTGAAGCTTTCTTT. The variable domain in full, with the rest retrieved from reference TRBV5-1 and TRBJ1-1, is KAGVTQTPRYLIKTRGQQVTLSCSPISGHRSVSWYQQTPGQGLQFLFEYFSETQRNKGNFPGRFSGRQFSNSRSEMNVSTLELGDSALYLCASSKTGFEAFFGQGTRLTVV.

Of note for this clone: Other DNA sequences in this specimen translate into the identical CDR3. The V and J genes are TRBV18 and TRBJ1-2; 9 bases line up with TRBD1. The trim removed 3 bases at V and 4 bases at J, leaving 0 bases unmatched. Germline CDR1 reads KGHSH; CDR2 reads LQKENI. The CDR3 consists of 13 residues. The CDR3 DNA reads as TGTGCCAGCTCACCGGACAGGGGCTATGGCTACACCTTC. Its translation: CASSPDRGYGYTF.

The V call is TRBV19, the J call TRBJ1-5, with D uncertain. In germline, CDR1 is LNHDA, CDR2 SQIVND (reference sequence). Trimming removed 11 bases at V and 3 bases at J, with 11 bases between. The CDR3 is 12 amino acids. The CDR3 sequence is CAAGGFNQPQHF. CDR3 nucleotides: TGTGCCGCCGGCGGATTCAATCAGCCCCAGCATTTT.

This chain connects TRBV27 to TRBJ1-4, with D possibly matching TRBD1 (6 bases). CDR1 and CDR2 (germline): MNHEY, SMNVEV (reference sequence). This CDR3 contains 14 residues. The V gene lost 3 bases and the J gene lost 5 bases, with 10 bases spanning the gap. The CDR3 DNA sequence: TGTGCCAGCAGTTTTAAGGGGGGGAATGAAAAACTGTTTTTT. Amino acid sequence: CASSFKGGNEKLFF.

This rearrangement joins TRBV10-2 to TRBJ1-2; 7 bases are shared with TRBD1. Germline V gives CDR1 WSHSY, CDR2 SAAADI. Losses at the gene ends were 7 bases for V and 2 bases for J; bases not matched to a gene: 10. There are 15 residues in the CDR3. CDR3 sequence (DNA): TGCGCCAGCACCCTGAATCTGGGACAGAACTATGGCTACACCTTC. Protein: CASTLNLGQNYGYTF.

V is TRBV6-4 and J is TRBJ2-7; 9 positions match TRBD1. Trimming removed 7 bases from V and 6 bases from J; junction bases left unmatched: 13. The CDR3 runs to 15 residues. CDR1 is MRHNA, CDR2 SNTAGT, per germline. CDR3 loop: CASILRDRGECEQYV. The CDR3 DNA is TGTGCCAGCATTCTCCGCGACAGGGGGGAGTGCGAGCAGTACGTC.

The rearrangement links TRBV28 to TRBJ1-6, with 8 positions matching TRBD1. This CDR3 comprises 14 residues. V shed 3 bases, J shed 7 bases, and the junction held 2 bases outside the gene matches. Germline V gene sequence: CDR1 MDHEN, CDR2 SYDVKM. CDR3 coding DNA: TGTGCCAGCAGTTTGACAGGGGAGAATTCACCCCTCCACTTT. This encodes CASSLTGENSPLHF. The full variable domain, its missing parts supplied by reference TRBV28 and TRBJ1-6, is DVKVTQSSRYLVKRTGEKVFLECVQDMDHENMFWYRQDPGLGLRLIYFSYDVKMKEKGDIPEGYSVSREKKERFSLILESASTNQTSMYLCASSLTGENSPLHFGNGTRLTVT.

The chain combines TRBV19 with TRBJ2-5; no definite D call. Germline loops: CDR1 LNHDA, CDR2 SQIVND (reference sequence). This CDR3 contains 13 residues. Trimming cost V 5 bases and J 4 bases, with 11 bases left between them. The CDR3 loop is CASSRGPSETQYF. The CDR3 DNA sequence: TGTGCCAGTAGTCGAGGCCCGTCAGAGACCCAGTACTTC. Combining the CDR3 with reference TRBV19 and TRBJ2-5 gives the whole variable domain DGGITQSPKYLFRKEGQNVTLSCEQNLNHDAMYWYRQDPGQGLRLIYYSQIVNDFQKGDIAEGYSVSREKKESFPLTVTSAQKNPTAFYLCASSRGPSETQYFGPGTRLLVL.

The chain recombines TRBV5-4 with TRBJ1-2; TRBD1 matches 7 bases. The CDR3 has 14 amino acids. In germline, CDR1 is SGHNT, CDR2 YYREEE (reference sequence). The ends lost 3 bases at V and 4 bases at J; junction bases unmatched: 6. The CDR3 loop reads CASSYDREGYGYTF. The CDR3 DNA reads TGTGCCAGCAGCTATGACAGGGAAGGCTATGGCTACACCTTC.